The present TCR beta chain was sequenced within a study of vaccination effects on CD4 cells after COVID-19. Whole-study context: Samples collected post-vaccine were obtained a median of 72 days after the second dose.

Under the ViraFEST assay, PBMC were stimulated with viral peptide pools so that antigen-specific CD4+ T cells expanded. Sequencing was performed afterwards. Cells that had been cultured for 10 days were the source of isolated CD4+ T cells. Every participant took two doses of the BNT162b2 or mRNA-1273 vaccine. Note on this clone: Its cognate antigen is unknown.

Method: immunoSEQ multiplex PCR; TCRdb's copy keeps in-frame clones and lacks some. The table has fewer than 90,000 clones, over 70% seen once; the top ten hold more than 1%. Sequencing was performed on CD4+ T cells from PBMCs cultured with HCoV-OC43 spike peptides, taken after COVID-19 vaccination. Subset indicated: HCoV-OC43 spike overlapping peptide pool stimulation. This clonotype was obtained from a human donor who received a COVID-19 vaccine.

This CDR3 reads CASRREFTEAFF. CDR3 nucleotide sequence: TGTGCCAGCCGCAGGGAGTTCACTGAAGCTTTCTTT. The chain links TRBV6-5 to TRBJ1-1; possible D gene TRBD1, 5 bases. From germline, CDR1 is MNHEY and CDR2 SVGAGI. This CDR3 is 12 amino acids long. V was cut by 8 bases and J by 4 bases, with 11 bases left in between.